The clone carrying this T cell receptor (beta chain) appeared once. The assay was immunoSEQ multiplex PCR, and TCRdb's table has in-frame clones only and misses some. The sample holds 85,000 to 100,000 clones, 85% to 95% seen once. This sample stems from a study of T cell changes during pregnancy in multiple sclerosis. Germline V gene data show CDR1 as SNHLY and CDR2 as FYNNEI. This CDR3 spans 14 amino acids. Losses at the gene ends were 4 bases for V and 6 bases for J; bases not matched to a gene: 9. This TCR was recovered from a female donor with multiple sclerosis, enrolled in a pregnancy study. Specimen: peripheral blood, collected in the first trimester of pregnancy. The chain uses TRBV2 and TRBJ2-7, with TRBD1 matching 7 bases. The CDR3 region is CASSARQGPSEQYF. The CDR3 nucleotides are TGTGCCAGCAGTGCCCGACAGGGCCCCTCCGAGCAGTACTTC.